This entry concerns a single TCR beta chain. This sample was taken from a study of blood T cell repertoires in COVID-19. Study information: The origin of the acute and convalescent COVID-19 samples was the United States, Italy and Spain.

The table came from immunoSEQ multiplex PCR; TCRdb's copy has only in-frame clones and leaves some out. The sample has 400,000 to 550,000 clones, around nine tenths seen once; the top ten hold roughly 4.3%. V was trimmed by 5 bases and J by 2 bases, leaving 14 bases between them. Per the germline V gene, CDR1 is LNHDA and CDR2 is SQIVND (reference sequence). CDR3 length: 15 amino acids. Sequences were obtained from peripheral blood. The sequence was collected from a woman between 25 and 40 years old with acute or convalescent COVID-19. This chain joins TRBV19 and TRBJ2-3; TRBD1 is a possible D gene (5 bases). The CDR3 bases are TGTGCCAGTAGTGGGGCAGGAACCTTCACAGATACGCAGTATTTT. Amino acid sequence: CASSGAGTFTDTQYF.